The subject of this entry is one T cell receptor (beta chain). What it recognizes is unknown. The source of the sample is a study of blood T cells in healthy people across ages. General observations from the study: Naive CD4+ cell counts and diversity both ran higher in long-lived than in aged donors. Naive T cell percentage showed a strong correlation with the diversity of TCR beta.

A J-beta primer mix and a sample-barcoded 5' primer were used in a second PCR of roughly 6 to 11 cycles. TCRdb independently ran MiXCR on the 5' RACE reads; one entry per CDR3 protein. The table lists 650,000 to 1,000,000 distinct CDR3 sequences, under 40% of them singletons, with 10% to 15% in the top ten. The V gene's germline CDR1 is SGHTA and CDR2 FQGNSA. V lost 3 bases to trimming and J lost 3 bases, with 8 bases between them. The CDR3 has 13 amino acids. The clonotype comes from a man between 18 and 29 years old in good health. The chain joins TRBV7-2 to TRBJ1-2; D gene ambiguous. Sequenced material: blood. The CDR3 sequence: CASSFYVYYGYTF. As DNA, the CDR3 is TGTGCCAGCAGCTTTTACGTCTACTATGGCTACACCTTC.